The present T cell receptor (beta chain) was sequenced within a study of CD8+ T cells in alopecia areata. Study information: Twice daily, treated patients received 5 to 10 mg of oral tofacitinib. Findings and limits, study-wide: Scalp samples also contribute reads from the resident alphabeta T cells found in normal skin.

This CDR3 contains 12 residues. Germline V CDR1 and CDR2: PRHDT, FYEKMQ (reference sequence). V was shortened by 5 bases and J by 1 base, with 5 bases between the two germline ends. With regard to this clone: Its specificity is not known.

Alopecia areata patients had lesional scalp punch biopsies and peripheral blood taken from them. Extracted RNA was reverse transcribed, and the resulting cDNA served as sequencing template. Measured with immunoSEQ multiplex PCR; TCRdb has only the in-frame clones, and not every one. The table lists just over 150,000 clones, 50% to 65% of them singletons. This clonotype was sampled from a human donor with alopecia areata. The source was CD8+ T cells sorted from blood, collected at week 0. V is TRBV13 and J is TRBJ1-1; D uncertain. The CDR3, as DNA: TGTGCCAGCAGCGCAGAGAACACTGAAGCTTTCTTT. This codes for CASSAENTEAFF.